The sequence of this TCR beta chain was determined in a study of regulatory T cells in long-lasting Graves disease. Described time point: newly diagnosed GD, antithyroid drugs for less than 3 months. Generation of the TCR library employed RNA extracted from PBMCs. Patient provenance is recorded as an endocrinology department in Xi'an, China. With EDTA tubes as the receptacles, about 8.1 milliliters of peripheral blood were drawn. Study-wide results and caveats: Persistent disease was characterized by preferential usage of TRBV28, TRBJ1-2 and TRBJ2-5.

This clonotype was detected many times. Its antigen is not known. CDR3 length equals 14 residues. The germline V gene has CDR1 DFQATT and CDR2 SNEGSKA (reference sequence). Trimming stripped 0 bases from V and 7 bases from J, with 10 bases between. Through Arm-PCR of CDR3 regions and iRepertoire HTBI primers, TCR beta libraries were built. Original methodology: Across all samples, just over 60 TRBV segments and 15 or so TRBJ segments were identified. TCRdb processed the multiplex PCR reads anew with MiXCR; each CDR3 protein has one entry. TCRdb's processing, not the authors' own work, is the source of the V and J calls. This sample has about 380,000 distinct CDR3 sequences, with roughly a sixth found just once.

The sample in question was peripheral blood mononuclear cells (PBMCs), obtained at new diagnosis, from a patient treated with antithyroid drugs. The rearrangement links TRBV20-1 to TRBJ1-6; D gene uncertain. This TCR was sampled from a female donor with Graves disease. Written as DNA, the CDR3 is TGCAGTGCTAGAGATCGTACAACAAATTCACCCCTCCACTTT. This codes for CSARDRTTNSPLHF.